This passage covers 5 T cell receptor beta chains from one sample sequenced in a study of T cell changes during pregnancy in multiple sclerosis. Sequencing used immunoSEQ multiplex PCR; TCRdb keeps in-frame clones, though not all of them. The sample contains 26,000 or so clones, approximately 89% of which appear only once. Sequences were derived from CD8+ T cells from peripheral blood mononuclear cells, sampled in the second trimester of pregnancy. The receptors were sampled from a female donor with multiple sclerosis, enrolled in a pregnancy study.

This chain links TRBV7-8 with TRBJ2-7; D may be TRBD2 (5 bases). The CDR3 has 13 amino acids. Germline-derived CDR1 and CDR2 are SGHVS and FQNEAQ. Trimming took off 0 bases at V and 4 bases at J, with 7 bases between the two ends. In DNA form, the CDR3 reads TGTGCCAGCAGCTTAGCGGGAGAATACGAGCAGTACTTC. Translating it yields CASSLAGEYEQYF.

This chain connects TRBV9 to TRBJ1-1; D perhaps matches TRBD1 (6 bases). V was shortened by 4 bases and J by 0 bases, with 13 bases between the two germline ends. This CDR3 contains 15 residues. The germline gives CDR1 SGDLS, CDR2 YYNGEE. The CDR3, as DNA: TGTGCCAGCAGCACTACGACAGGCATGAACACTGAAGCTTTCTTT. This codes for CASSTTTGMNTEAFF.

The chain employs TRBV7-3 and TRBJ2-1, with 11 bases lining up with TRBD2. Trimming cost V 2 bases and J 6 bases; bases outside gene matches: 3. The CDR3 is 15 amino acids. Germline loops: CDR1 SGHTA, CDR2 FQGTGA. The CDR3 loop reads CASSLGLAGSNEQFF. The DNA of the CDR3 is TGTGCCAGCAGCTTAGGACTAGCGGGCTCCAATGAGCAGTTCTTC.

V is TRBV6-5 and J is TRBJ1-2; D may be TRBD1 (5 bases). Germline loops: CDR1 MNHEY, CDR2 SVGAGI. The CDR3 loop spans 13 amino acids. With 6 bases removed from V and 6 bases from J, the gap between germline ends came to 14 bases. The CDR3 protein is CASSRGWGDGYTF. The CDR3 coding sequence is TGTGCCAGCAGCCGCGGATGGGGGGATGGCTACACCTTC.

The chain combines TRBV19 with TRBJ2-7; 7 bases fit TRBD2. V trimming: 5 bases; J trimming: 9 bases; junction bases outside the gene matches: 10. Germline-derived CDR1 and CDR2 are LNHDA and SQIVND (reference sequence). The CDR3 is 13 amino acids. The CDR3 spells CASSPGGGVGQYF. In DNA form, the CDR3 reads TGTGCCAGTAGTCCCGGTGGGGGGGTCGGGCAGTACTTC.